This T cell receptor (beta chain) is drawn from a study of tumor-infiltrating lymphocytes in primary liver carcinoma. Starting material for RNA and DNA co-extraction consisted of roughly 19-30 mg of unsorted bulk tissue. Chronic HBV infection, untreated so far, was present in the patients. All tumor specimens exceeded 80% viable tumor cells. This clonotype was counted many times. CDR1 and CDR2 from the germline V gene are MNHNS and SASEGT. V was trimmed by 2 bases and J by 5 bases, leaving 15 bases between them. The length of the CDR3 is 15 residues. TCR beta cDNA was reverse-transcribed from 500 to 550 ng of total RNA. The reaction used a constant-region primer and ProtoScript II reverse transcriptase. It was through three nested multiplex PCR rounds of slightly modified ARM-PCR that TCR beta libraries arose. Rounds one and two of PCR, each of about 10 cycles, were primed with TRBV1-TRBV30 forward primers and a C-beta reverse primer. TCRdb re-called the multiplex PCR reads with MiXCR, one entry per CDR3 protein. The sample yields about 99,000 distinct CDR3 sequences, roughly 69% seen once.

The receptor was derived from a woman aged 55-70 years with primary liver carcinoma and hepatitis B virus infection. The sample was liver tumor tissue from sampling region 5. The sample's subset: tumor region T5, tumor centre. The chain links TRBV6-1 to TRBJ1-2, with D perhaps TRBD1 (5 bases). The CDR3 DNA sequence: TGTGCCAGCAGTGAAATTTCACAGGATCTTTATGGCTACACCTTC. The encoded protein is CASSEISQDLYGYTF.